Presented here are 32 T cell receptor beta chains from one specimen sequenced in a study of shared T cell receptors in the human thymus. Produced via immunoSEQ multiplex PCR; TCRdb's table is partial and in-frame only. The sample includes 650,000 to 950,000 clones, 70% to 90% of them seen just once. The data also belong to a second study, concerning human thymus T cells.

The sample taken for sequencing was thymocytes. These receptors all stem from a girl under three years old with a congenital heart defect.

The chain couples TRBV7-2 to TRBJ1-5; a weak D match, TRBD1 (5 bases). Trimming took off 5 bases at V and 0 bases at J, with 20 bases between the two ends. The CDR3 is 18 residues long. CDR1 is SGHTA and CDR2 is FQGNSA in the germline V gene. The CDR3, as DNA: TGTGCCAGCAGCCGAACTTTATGCGGACACTGTAGCAATCAGCCCCAGCATTTT. This sequence encodes CASSRTLCGHCSNQPQHF.

The CDR3 DNA sequence: TGTGCCAGCAGCTTAGATTGGGGCCCGAGAGGATTCTATGGCTACACCTTC. Its protein is CASSLDWGPRGFYGYTF. The chain couples TRBV5-6 to TRBJ1-2, with D possibly TRBD1 on 5 matching bases. The germline gives CDR1 SGHDT, CDR2 YYEEEE. The CDR3 has 17 residues. The ends were cut back, 2 bases at V and 4 bases at J, with 21 bases in the middle.

This clone was seen a single time. Written as DNA, the CDR3 is TGTGCCAGCAGTTACTCACCGGGACTTTTGAACAATGAGCAGTTCTTC. Translation: CASSYSPGLLNNEQFF. This chain connects TRBV6-5 to TRBJ2-1, with a possible D match to TRBD2 (6 bases). The CDR3 covers 16 residues. The germline V and J ends were trimmed by 0 bases and 5 bases, with 14 bases remaining between them. CDR1 and CDR2 from the germline V gene are MNHEY and SVGAGI.

The CDR3 protein is CASSGSGGGGNEQFF. Here the CDR3 DNA reads TGTGCCAGCAGTGGAAGCGGGGGGGGCGGCAATGAGCAGTTCTTC. The chain carries TRBV28 and TRBJ2-1; 10 bases agree with TRBD2. The J segment lost 6 bases and the V segment lost 5 bases, leaving 7 bases of the junction unmatched. CDR1 is MDHEN and CDR2 is SYDVKM in the germline V gene. There are 15 residues in the CDR3.

This clone was seen a single time. The chain employs TRBV13 and TRBJ1-1; 7 bases are shared with TRBD1. Germline V lookup: CDR1 PRHDT, CDR2 FYEKMQ (reference sequence). Trimming cost V 1 base and J 3 bases; bases outside gene matches: 2. The CDR3 runs to 14 residues. The CDR3 DNA reads as TGTGCCAGCAGCTTAGAGGGGGCGCACACTGAAGCTTTCTTT. Its protein is CASSLEGAHTEAFF.

CDR3 residues: CASSVATMETSGDASTDTQYF. Written as DNA, the CDR3 is TGTGCCAGCAGCGTAGCTACCATGGAGACTAGCGGCGATGCTAGCACAGATACGCAGTATTTT. The chain has TRBV9 and TRBJ2-3; 9 nucleotides line up with TRBD2. V trimming: 0 bases; J trimming: 0 bases; junction bases outside the gene matches: 17. Germline values: CDR1 SGDLS, CDR2 YYNGEE. The CDR3 length is 21 residues.

This chain connects TRBV5-4 to TRBJ1-2; the D is unclear. Trimming removed 0 bases from V and 0 bases from J, with 6 bases in between. The CDR3 totals 14 residues. The germline gives CDR1 SGHNT, CDR2 YYREEE (reference sequence). CDR3 in DNA: TGTGCCAGCAGCTTGGACAGTACTAACTATGGCTACACCTTC. Translated: CASSLDSTNYGYTF. Looking up the rest from reference TRBV5-4 and TRBJ1-2 gives the full variable domain: ETGVTQSPTHLIKTRGQQVTLRCSSQSGHNTVSWYQQALGQGPQFIFQYYREEENGRGNFPPRFSGLQFPNYSSELNVNALELDDSALYLCASSLDSTNYGYTFGSGTRLTVV.

The chain is built from TRBV30 and TRBJ2-1; 11 nucleotides line up with TRBD2. The CDR3 extends over 16 amino acids. CDR1 is GTSNPN and CDR2 is SVGIG in the germline V gene (reference sequence). V was clipped by 6 bases and J by 9 bases; unmatched bases: 16. CDR3 protein: CACSRIAGGPHGEQFF. The DNA of the CDR3 is TGTGCCTGTTCGCGAATAGCGGGGGGGCCTCACGGTGAGCAGTTCTTC. Combining the CDR3 with reference TRBV30 and TRBJ2-1 gives the whole variable domain SQTIHQWPATLVQPVGSPLSLECTVEGTSNPNLYWYRQAAGRGLQLLFYSVGIGQISSEVPQNLSASRPQDRQFILSSKKLLLSDSGFYLCACSRIAGGPHGEQFFGPGTRLTVL.

This chain links TRBV6-1 with TRBJ2-3; 9 positions agree with TRBD1. J lost 0 bases, V lost 2 bases, and 15 bases had no gene match. There are 20 residues in the CDR3. Germline loops: CDR1 MNHNS, CDR2 SASEGT. This chain's CDR3 is CASSEKAGEGQGASTDTQYF. In DNA form, the CDR3 reads TGTGCCAGCAGTGAAAAGGCAGGGGAGGGACAGGGTGCTAGCACAGATACGCAGTATTTT.

This chain links TRBV19 with TRBJ1-5, with D possibly TRBD1 on 5 matching bases. The CDR3 totals 12 residues. Germline V gene data show CDR1 as LNHDA and CDR2 as SQIVND (reference sequence). V lost 9 bases and J 0 bases, leaving 6 bases between the germline ends. The CDR3 sequence is CASRDSNQPQHF. The CDR3 nucleotides read TGTGCCAGCAGGGATAGCAATCAGCCCCAGCATTTT. Variable domain in full (rest from reference TRBV19 and TRBJ1-5): DGGITQSPKYLFRKEGQNVTLSCEQNLNHDAMYWYRQDPGQGLRLIYYSQIVNDFQKGDIAEGYSVSREKKESFPLTVTSAQKNPTAFYLCASRDSNQPQHFGDGTRLSIL.

This chain uses TRBV18 with TRBJ2-7, with D hard to call. Germline CDR1 is KGHSH and CDR2 is LQKENI. This CDR3 is built from 14 residues. Trimming took 3 bases from V and 2 from J, leaving 11 bases between them. The CDR3 loop reads CASSPLQPTYEQYF. The CDR3 coding sequence is TGTGCCAGCTCACCGCTACAGCCGACCTACGAGCAGTACTTC.

The rearrangement links TRBV4-3 to TRBJ2-2; 8 nucleotides line up with TRBD1. The CDR3 covers 16 residues. V was clipped by 4 bases and J by 3 bases; unmatched bases: 7. CDR1 LGHNA and CDR2 YSLEER come from the germline V gene. Here the CDR3 reads CASSPQTGEDTGELFF. Here the CDR3 DNA reads TGCGCCAGCAGCCCCCAGACAGGGGAGGACACCGGGGAGCTGTTTTTT.

The CDR3 nucleotides are TGTGCCAGCAGTTACAAGGACAGGGGTCCCTCACATCATACGCAGTATTTT. Translation: CASSYKDRGPSHHTQYF. This chain links TRBV27 with TRBJ2-3; TRBD1 matches at 9 bases. CDR1 is MNHEY and CDR2 is SMNVEV in the germline V gene (reference sequence). The CDR3 length is 17 residues. Trimming at V came to 4 bases and at J to 7 bases, leaving 15 bases not matched to a gene.

This chain links TRBV11-2 with TRBJ2-1; 9 nucleotides match TRBD1. This CDR3 contains 18 residues. The germline V gene has CDR1 SGHAT and CDR2 FQNNGV. Trimming removed 3 bases from V and 1 base from J; junction bases left unmatched: 10. CDR3 amino acids: CASSFGDRGKFSYNEQFF. As DNA, the CDR3 is TGTGCCAGCAGCTTTGGAGACAGGGGGAAATTTTCCTACAATGAGCAGTTCTTC.

The chain joins TRBV10-3 to TRBJ2-3; the match to TRBD2 covers 8 bases. Germline V gene lookup returns CDR1 ENHRY and CDR2 SYGVKD. CDR3 size: 15 residues. Trimming cost V 5 bases and J 2 bases; bases outside gene matches: 6. The CDR3 is CAISTLAGFTDTQYF. DNA for the CDR3: TGTGCCATCAGTACCTTAGCGGGGTTCACAGATACGCAGTATTTT.

Only one count was recorded for this clone. The chain has TRBV5-1 and TRBJ1-1, with no clear D. V lost 4 bases to trimming and J lost 2 bases, with 9 bases between them. CDR1 SGHRS and CDR2 YFSETQ come from the germline V gene. CDR3 length: 13 residues. CDR3 coding DNA: TGCGCCAGCAGCACCCCGCTAAACACTGAAGCTTTCTTT. Residues: CASSTPLNTEAFF. The full variable domain, completed using reference TRBV5-1 and TRBJ1-1, is KAGVTQTPRYLIKTRGQQVTLSCSPISGHRSVSWYQQTPGQGLQFLFEYFSETQRNKGNFPGRFSGRQFSNSRSEMNVSTLELGDSALYLCASSTPLNTEAFFGQGTRLTVV.

Here the CDR3 DNA reads TGTGCCAGCAGCTTAGCACAGGGGAGTGGCTACACCTTC. Protein sequence: CASSLAQGSGYTF. The chain is built from TRBV7-9 and TRBJ1-2; 7 bases align to TRBD1. V gave up 0 bases and J gave up 7 bases; unmatched junction bases: 2. The CDR3 is 13 residues long. Germline lookup yields CDR1 SEHNR and CDR2 FQNEAQ (reference sequence).

This chain joins TRBV5-1 and TRBJ2-7, with TRBD2 matching 7 bases. The CDR3 loop spans 17 amino acids. Germline CDR1 reads SGHRS; CDR2 reads YFSETQ. Germline trimming cut 0 bases from V and 3 bases from J; bases unmatched to any gene: 12. CDR3 loop: CASSLDLGGMVDYEQYF. The CDR3 region has the DNA TGCGCCAGCAGCTTGGATCTGGGAGGGATGGTAGACTACGAGCAGTACTTC.

This clone was counted a few times. The genes are TRBV19 and TRBJ1-4; the D is unclear. CDR3 length: 18 amino acids. The V gene's germline CDR1 is LNHDA and CDR2 SQIVND (reference sequence). V lost 4 bases to trimming and J lost 0 bases, with 18 bases between them. The CDR3 sequence: CASSTQTLKLATNEKLFF. In nucleotides, the CDR3 is TGTGCCAGTAGTACCCAGACACTTAAACTTGCAACTAATGAAAAACTGTTTTTT.

The chain has TRBV5-8 and TRBJ1-1; the D gene is possibly TRBD1 (6 bases). The CDR3 is 15 amino acids. V was pared by 6 bases and J by 1 base, with 16 bases between. From germline, CDR1 is SGHTS and CDR2 YDEGEE. As DNA, the CDR3 is TGTGCCAGCAACACCATAAGCAGGGGGAACACTGAAGCTTTCTTT. It translates to CASNTISRGNTEAFF.

The chain has TRBV19 and TRBJ1-4; 9 nucleotides align to TRBD1. Germline V lookup: CDR1 LNHDA, CDR2 SQIVND (reference sequence). The CDR3 runs 14 residues. The ends lost 4 bases at V and 7 bases at J; junction bases unmatched: 4. Here the CDR3 DNA reads TGTGCCAGTAGTAAACCGGACAGGGGTGAAAAACTGTTTTTT. Translated: CASSKPDRGEKLFF.

The chain couples TRBV19 to TRBJ1-1; 7 nucleotides match TRBD1. Germline trimming cut 4 bases from V and 4 bases from J; bases unmatched to any gene: 3. The CDR3 is 13 residues long. In germline, CDR1 is LNHDA, CDR2 SQIVND (reference sequence). The CDR3: CASSTGTVTEAFF. CDR3 DNA sequence: TGTGCCAGTAGTACCGGGACAGTCACTGAAGCTTTCTTT.

The rearrangement joins TRBV4-1 to TRBJ1-2, with D perhaps TRBD1 (6 bases). This CDR3 region has 16 residues. V dropped 0 bases and J dropped 4 bases, with 15 bases sitting between them. Per germline, CDR1 MGHRA and CDR2 YSYEKL. CDR3 coding DNA: TGCGCCAGCAGCCAAGACCCGGGGGGGCTCATCTATGGCTACACCTTC. It yields the protein CASSQDPGGLIYGYTF.

The chain recombines TRBV5-6 with TRBJ1-2; tentative D call: TRBD1 (6 bases). The germline V and J ends were trimmed by 3 bases and 4 bases, with 10 bases remaining between them. The germline CDR1 and CDR2 sequences are SGHDT and YYEEEE. This CDR3 is 13 amino acids long. The CDR3 loop is CASSWVGAYGYTF. CDR3 coding DNA: TGTGCCAGCAGCTGGGTGGGGGCCTATGGCTACACCTTC.

The gene calls are TRBV5-1 and TRBJ1-1, with unresolved D. CDR3 length: 19 residues. The germline gives CDR1 SGHRS, CDR2 YFSETQ. Between the trimmed V and J ends, which lost 2 bases and 7 bases, there was a span of 30 bases. This CDR3 is CASSFLRTEPQLTNHEAFF. In DNA form, the CDR3 reads TGCGCCAGCAGCTTTCTCCGAACAGAACCACAGCTAACCAACCATGAAGCTTTCTTT. Drawing the rest from reference TRBV5-1 and TRBJ1-1, the complete variable domain is KAGVTQTPRYLIKTRGQQVTLSCSPISGHRSVSWYQQTPGQGLQFLFEYFSETQRNKGNFPGRFSGRQFSNSRSEMNVSTLELGDSALYLCASSFLRTEPQLTNHEAFFGQGTRLTVV.

This clone appeared a single time. V is TRBV7-9 and J is TRBJ2-1; D is perhaps TRBD2 (6 bases). V was trimmed by 5 bases and J by 1 base, leaving 12 bases between them. Germline V gene lookup returns CDR1 SEHNR and CDR2 FQNEAQ (reference sequence). The CDR3 covers 15 residues. The CDR3 DNA is TGTGCCAGCAGCCCCATCGGGACTTCCTACAATGAGCAGTTCTTC. It codes for CASSPIGTSYNEQFF.

This chain connects TRBV18 to TRBJ2-2; 11 bases line up with TRBD2. The CDR3 length is 18 residues. V lost 0 bases to trimming and J lost 1 base; unmatched junction nucleotides: 4. CDR1 KGHSH and CDR2 LQKENI come from the germline V gene. For the CDR3, the DNA is TGTGCCAGCTCACCACCGACTAGCGGGGATCTGAACACCGGGGAGCTGTTTTTT. Amino acid sequence: CASSPPTSGDLNTGELFF.

This rearrangement joins TRBV2 to TRBJ1-2; 12 bases fit TRBD1. Per the germline V gene, CDR1 is SNHLY and CDR2 is FYNNEI. This CDR3 is built from 15 residues. CDR3 nucleotides: TGTGCGGGGGGGACAGGGGGCCTTGGTAACTATGGCTACACCTTC. Protein: CAGGTGGLGNYGYTF. The full variable domain, with the rest looked up from reference TRBV2 and TRBJ1-2, is EPEVTQTPSHQVTQMGQEVILRCVPISNHLYFYWYRQILGQKVEFLVSFYNNEISEKSEIFDDQFSVERPDGSNFTLKIRSTKLEDSAMYFCAGGTGGLGNYGYTFGSGTRLTVV.

A note on this clone: One junction end disagrees with the germline gene, perhaps due to a read error. The chain recombines TRBV7-7 with TRBJ2-2; 7 bases agree with TRBD1. Germline loops: CDR1 SSHAT, CDR2 FNYEAQ (reference sequence). The CDR3 sequence is 17 residues long. The CDR3 protein is CASSLHPNKQGSGELFF. CDR3 sequence (DNA): TGTGCTAGCAGCTTACATCCCAATAAACAGGGGTCCGGGGAGCTGTTTTTT. Full variable domain (remainder filled in from reference TRBV7-7 and TRBJ2-2): GAGVSQSPRYKVTKRGQDVTLRCDPISSHATLYWYQQALGQGPEFLTYFNYEAQPDKSGLPSDRFSAERPEGSISTLTIQRTEQRDSAMYRCASSLHPNKQGSGELFFGEGSRLTVL.

The rearrangement uses TRBV11-2 and TRBJ1-2; a possible D gene is TRBD1 (6 bases). The V end was cut by 3 bases, the J end by 0 bases, with 17 bases between. Germline CDR1 reads SGHAT; CDR2 reads FQNNGV. This CDR3 spans 17 amino acids. CDR3 DNA sequence: TGTGCCAGCAGCTTCAATAGGCTGGGACACCCTAACTATGGCTACACCTTC. This encodes CASSFNRLGHPNYGYTF.

In its sample, this clone was seen once. The rearrangement links TRBV5-1 to TRBJ2-7; no clear D. CDR3 length: 14 residues. Germline V CDR1 and CDR2: SGHRS, YFSETQ. V lost 1 base, J lost 1 base, and 9 bases lay in between. For the CDR3, the DNA is TGCGCCAGCAGCTTGAGCATCAGGTCCTACGAGCAGTACTTC. Residues: CASSLSIRSYEQYF.

This clone has only a few counts. V and J are TRBV7-9 and TRBJ1-3, with D hard to call. The CDR3 has 15 residues. V was clipped by 4 bases and J by 0 bases, with 10 bases between them. Germline V CDR1 and CDR2: SEHNR, FQNEAQ (reference sequence). In nucleotides, the CDR3 is TGTGCCAGCAGCTCGTGGGCCCGCTCTGGAAACACCATATATTTT. This encodes CASSSWARSGNTIYF.